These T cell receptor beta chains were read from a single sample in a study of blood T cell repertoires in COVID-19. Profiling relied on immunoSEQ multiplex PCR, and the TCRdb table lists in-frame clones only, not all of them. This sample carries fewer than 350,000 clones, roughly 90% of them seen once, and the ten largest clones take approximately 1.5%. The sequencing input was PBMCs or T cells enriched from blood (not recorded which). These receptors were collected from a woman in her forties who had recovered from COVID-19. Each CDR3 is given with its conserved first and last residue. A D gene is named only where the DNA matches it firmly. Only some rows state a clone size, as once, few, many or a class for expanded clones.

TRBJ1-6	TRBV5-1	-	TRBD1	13	TGCGCCAGCAGCGGGGACAGGGGGCAACCCCTCCACTTT	CASSGDRGQPLHF
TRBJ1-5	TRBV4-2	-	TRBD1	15	TGTGCCAGCAGCCAAGAAGGGACAGGGCATCAGCCCCAGCATTTT	CASSQEGTGHQPQHF
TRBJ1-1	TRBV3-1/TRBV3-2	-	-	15	TGTGCCAGCAGCCAAGATTCAGGTTACGGCACTGAAGCTTTCTTT	CASSQDSGYGTEAFF
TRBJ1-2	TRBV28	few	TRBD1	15	TGTGCCGCAGGGGGACAGGGTACCTTGGGTTATGGCTACACCTTC	CAAGGQGTLGYGYTF
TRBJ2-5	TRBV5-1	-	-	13	TGCGCCAGCAGCTTAGGTTCGGAGGAGACCCAGTACTTC	CASSLGSEETQYF
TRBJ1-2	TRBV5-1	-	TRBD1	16	TGCGCCAGCAGCTTGGGCCGGGACAGGACTTTCGATGGCTACACCTTC	CASSLGRDRTFDGYTF
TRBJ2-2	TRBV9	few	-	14	TGTGCCAGCAGCGCCCGGACAAAAGCCGGGGAGCTGTTTTTT	CASSARTKAGELFF
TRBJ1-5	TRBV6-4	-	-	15	TGTGCCAACCGGGACAATCCCTTTAGCAATCAGCCCCAGCATTTT	CANRDNPFSNQPQHF
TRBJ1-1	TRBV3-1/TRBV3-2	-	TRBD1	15	TGTGCCAGCAGCACATATAGGACAGGGTCCACTGAAGCTTTCTTT	CASSTYRTGSTEAFF
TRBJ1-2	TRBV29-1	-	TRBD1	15	TGCAGCGTTGGGGGACAGGGGAGCTATAACTATGGCTACACCTTC	CSVGGQGSYNYGYTF
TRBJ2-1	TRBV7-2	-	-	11	TGTGCCAGCAGCTTCGGCAATGAGCAGTTCTTC	CASSFGNEQFF
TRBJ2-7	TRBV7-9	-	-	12	TGTGCCAGCAGCCCCAGACATGGGGAGCAGTACTTC	CASSPRHGEQYF
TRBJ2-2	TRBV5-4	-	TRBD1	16	TGTGCCAGCAGCTTGGGGGGACAGGGGCTGTCGGGGGAGCTGTTTTTT	CASSLGGQGLSGELFF
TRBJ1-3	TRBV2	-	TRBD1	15	TGTGCCAGCAGTGTGACAGGGCGGGTTGGAAACACCATATATTTT	CASSVTGRVGNTIYF
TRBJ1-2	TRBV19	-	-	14	TGTGCCAGTAGGTACAGAGAACTTAACTATGGCTACACCTTC	CASRYRELNYGYTF
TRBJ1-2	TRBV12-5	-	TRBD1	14	TGTGCTAGTGGTTTGACAGGGGGCTTATATGGCTACACCTTC	CASGLTGGLYGYTF
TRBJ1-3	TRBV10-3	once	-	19	TGTGCCATCAGTGACCCGAGACTCGGGACACCTCACTCTGGAAACACCATATATTTT	CAISDPRLGTPHSGNTIYF
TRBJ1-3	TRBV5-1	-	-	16	TGCGCCAGCAGCTTGGTGTCAGGACAGCATCGAGACACCATATATTTT	CASSLVSGQHRDTIYF
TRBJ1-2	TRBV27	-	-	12	TGTGCCAGCAGTCTACAGGGAGATGGCTACACCTTC	CASSLQGDGYTF
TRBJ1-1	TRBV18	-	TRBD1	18	TGTGCCAGCTCACCTACATCCGGGACAGGGGAAGTGGAAACTGAAGCTTTCTTT	CASSPTSGTGEVETEAFF
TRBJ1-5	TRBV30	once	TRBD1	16	TGTGCCTGGAGTAGATCGCGGACAGGCCGCAATCAGCCCCAGCATTTT	CAWSRSRTGRNQPQHF
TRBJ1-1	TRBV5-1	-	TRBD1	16	TGCGCCAGCAGCCAAGGCGCAGGGGGGTTGAACACTGAAGCTTTCTTT	CASSQGAGGLNTEAFF
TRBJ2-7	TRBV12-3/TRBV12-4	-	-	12	TGTGCCAGCAGTCGGGACAACTACGAGCAGTACTTC	CASSRDNYEQYF